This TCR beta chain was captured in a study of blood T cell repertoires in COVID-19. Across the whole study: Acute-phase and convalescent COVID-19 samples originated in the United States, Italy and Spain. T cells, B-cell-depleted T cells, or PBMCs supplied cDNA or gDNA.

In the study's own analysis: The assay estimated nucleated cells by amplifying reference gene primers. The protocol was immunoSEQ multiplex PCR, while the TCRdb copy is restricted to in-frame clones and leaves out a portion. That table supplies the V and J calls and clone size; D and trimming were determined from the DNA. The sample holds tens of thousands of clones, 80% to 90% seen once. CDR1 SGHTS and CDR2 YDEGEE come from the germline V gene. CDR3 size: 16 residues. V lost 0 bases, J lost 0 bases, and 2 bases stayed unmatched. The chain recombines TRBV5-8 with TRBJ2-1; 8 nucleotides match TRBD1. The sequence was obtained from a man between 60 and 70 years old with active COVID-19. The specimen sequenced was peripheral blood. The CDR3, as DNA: TGTGCCAGCAGCTTGGGGACAGGGAGCTCCTACAATGAGCAGTTCTTC. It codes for CASSLGTGSSYNEQFF. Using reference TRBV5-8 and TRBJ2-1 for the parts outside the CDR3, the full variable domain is EAGVTQSPTHLIKTRGQQATLRCSPISGHTSVYWYQQALGLGLQFLLWYDEGEERNRGNFPPRFSGRQFPNYSSELNVNALELEDSALYLCASSLGTGSSYNEQFFGPGTRLTVL.